The rows below give T cell receptor beta chains drawn from one sample of a study of cytomegalovirus exposure and HLA in healthy donors. TCRdb's table, derived via immunoSEQ multiplex PCR, lists solely in-frame clones and lacks some. The sample yields 200,000 or so clones, 82% seen once. Sequenced sample: PBMCs. The receptors were gathered from a woman in her forties or fifties in good health and CMV-seropositive. Both conserved end residues are part of each CDR3. A D gene is named only where the DNA matches it firmly. A row's size may be missing; if present it is once, few, many or a size class.

-	TRBV7-2	TRBJ1-1	-	CASSRQTGTHDEAFF	TGTGCCAGCAGCCGGCAAACAGGGACACACGATGAAGCTTTCTTT
-	TRBV6-5	TRBJ1-2	once	CASRLHREADGYTF	TGTGCCAGCAGATTACATAGGGAGGCAGATGGCTACACCTTC
TRBD1	TRBV7-9	TRBJ2-7	-	CASSSGQGLKQYF	TGTGCCAGCAGTAGCGGACAGGGTCTAAAGCAGTACTTC
TRBD2	TRBV18	TRBJ2-7	-	CASSPLSSLAGGSYEQYF	TGTGCCAGCTCTCCGCTGTCATCTCTAGCGGGAGGCTCCTACGAGCAGTACTTC
-	TRBV5-6	TRBJ1-6	-	CASSLWGGEQIVHF	TGTGCCAGCAGCTTGTGGGGGGGTGAGCAAATCGTCCACTTT
-	TRBV7-9	TRBJ1-2	-	CASSSPPPRGGYTF	TGTGCCAGCAGCTCCCCTCCTCCCAGAGGGGGCTACACCTTC
TRBD1	TRBV7-2	TRBJ1-2	few	CASSLALGQGYGYTF	TGTGCCAGCAGCTTAGCGCTTGGACAGGGGTATGGCTACACCTTC
-	TRBV7-6	TRBJ2-7	once	CASSLGLGGEQYF	TGTGCCAGCAGCTTAGGTCTAGGCGGCGAGCAGTACTTC
-	TRBV29-1	TRBJ2-7	-	CSVGSLSSYEQYF	TGCAGCGTTGGATCTCTCAGCTCCTACGAGCAGTACTTC
-	TRBV18	TRBJ1-1	-	CASSTGVDMNTEAFF	TGTGCCAGCTCAACGGGGGTTGATATGAACACTGAAGCTTTCTTT
-	TRBV4-1	TRBJ1-2	-	CASSQDRRTNYGYTF	TGCGCCAGCAGCCAAGATCGGAGAACTAACTATGGCTACACCTTC
TRBD2	TRBV6-5	TRBJ2-7	few	CASSYASGRSYEQYF	TGTGCCAGCAGTTACGCTAGCGGGAGGTCCTACGAGCAGTACTTC
TRBD1	TRBV18	TRBJ1-1	-	CASSPQGATEAFF	TGTGCCAGCTCACCACAGGGGGCCACTGAAGCTTTCTTT
-	TRBV7-2	TRBJ2-7	few	CASSSFDEQYF	TGTGCCAGCAGCTCTTTCGACGAGCAGTACTTC
TRBD2	TRBV18	TRBJ2-1	-	CASSPGGGYNEQFF	TGTGCCAGCTCACCGGGCGGGGGTTACAATGAGCAGTTCTTC
-	TRBV14	TRBJ1-6	-	CASSPKIPEGYNSPLHF	TGTGCCAGCAGTCCGAAGATCCCCGAGGGATATAATTCACCCCTCCACTTT
-	TRBV28	TRBJ1-5	-	CASSLQQGHQPQHF	TGTGCCAGCAGTTTACAACAGGGCCATCAGCCCCAGCATTTT
-	TRBV7-2	TRBJ2-3	-	CASSLGAGVDTQYF	TGTGCCAGCAGCTTAGGGGCAGGGGTAGATACGCAGTATTTT
-	TRBV27	TRBJ2-7	-	CASSLLGGADYEQYF	TGTGCCAGCAGTTTATTAGGGGGGGCGGACTACGAGCAGTACTTC
-	TRBV6-1	TRBJ2-5	-	CASSGGPRGHHQETQYF	TGTGCCAGCAGTGGCGGGCCCCGAGGGCATCACCAAGAGACCCAGTACTTC
TRBD1	TRBV5-6	TRBJ2-2	-	CASRPYPPQDRGRTGELFF	TGTGCCAGCAGGCCCTACCCGCCCCAGGACAGGGGGCGGACCGGGGAGCTGTTTTTT
-	TRBV6-6	TRBJ1-2	-	CASSPRAGEGYTF	TGTGCCAGCAGTCCTCGGGCGGGGGAAGGCTACACCTTC
-	TRBV6-1	TRBJ2-1	-	CASSERTGTYNEQFF	TGTGCCAGCAGTGAACGGACGGGGACTTACAATGAGCAGTTCTTC
-	TRBV5-4	TRBJ2-1	few	CASSLTGSYNEQFF	TGTGCCAGCAGCTTAACAGGGTCCTACAATGAGCAGTTCTTC
TRBD2	TRBV6-5	TRBJ2-3	few	CASRRLAGGPDTQYF	TGTGCCAGCAGAAGACTAGCGGGAGGGCCCGATACGCAGTATTTT
-	TRBV29-1	TRBJ2-4	-	CSVEGGGKNIQYF	TGCAGCGTTGAAGGTGGAGGGAAAAACATTCAGTACTTC
TRBD1	TRBV7-9	TRBJ1-2	-	CSSSPGQGGYGYTF	TGTTCCAGCAGCCCGGGACAGGGTGGCTATGGCTACACCTTC
-	TRBV5-4	TRBJ2-1	-	CASSPPVGGNEQFF	TGTGCCAGCAGCCCCCCGGTGGGGGGCAATGAGCAGTTCTTC
-	TRBV30	TRBJ1-5	once	CAWSGGGNQPQHF	TGTGCCTGGAGTGGGGGGGGCAATCAGCCCCAGCATTTT
TRBD1	TRBV7-8	TRBJ2-7	once	CASSLAGTEGPEQYF	TGTGCCAGCAGCTTAGCGGGGACAGAGGGGCCCGAGCAGTACTTC
-	TRBV7-9	TRBJ1-5	few	CASGHNQPQHF	TGTGCCAGCGGCCACAATCAGCCCCAGCATTTT
-	TRBV27	TRBJ1-1	once	CASSSPHQGNTEAFF	TGTGCCAGCAGTTCCCCCCACCAGGGGAACACTGAAGCTTTCTTT
TRBD1	TRBV19	TRBJ1-5	-	CASRIRDRDNQPQHF	TGTGCCAGTAGGATACGGGACAGGGACAATCAGCCCCAGCATTTT
TRBD2	TRBV14	TRBJ2-1	few	CASSPPSGKQFF	TGTGCCAGCAGCCCCCCTAGCGGGAAGCAGTTCTTC
TRBD1	TRBV6-5	TRBJ1-5	-	CASSLTGNQPQHF	TGTGCCAGCAGTCTGACAGGGAATCAGCCCCAGCATTTT
-	TRBV9	TRBJ2-5	-	CASSQGGTRGETQYF	TGTGCCAGCAGCCAGGGAGGGACAAGGGGGGAGACCCAGTACTTC
TRBD2	TRBV7-2	TRBJ2-3	-	CASSLNGGEDTQYF	TGTGCCAGCAGCTTAAACGGGGGGGAAGATACGCAGTATTTT
-	TRBV29-1	TRBJ2-7	-	CSVFRDYEQYF	TGCAGCGTTTTCAGGGATTACGAGCAGTACTTC
-	TRBV9	TRBJ2-1	-	CASSVRGPTYNEQFF	TGTGCCAGCAGCGTCAGAGGGCCGACCTACAATGAGCAGTTCTTC
TRBD1	TRBV28	TRBJ1-2	-	CASSPHGGGSGYTF	TGTGCCAGCAGCCCCCATGGAGGGGGCTCCGGCTACACCTTC
-	TRBV9	TRBJ2-7	-	CASSTGPIGAYEQYF	TGTGCCAGCAGTACCGGCCCCATAGGGGCCTACGAGCAGTACTTC
TRBD1	TRBV27	TRBJ2-3	-	CASSSYRDRGTDTQYF	TGTGCCAGCAGTTCTTACCGGGACAGAGGCACAGATACGCAGTATTTT
-	TRBV14	TRBJ2-5	-	CASSHLNPGHQGSQYF	TGTGCCAGCAGCCACCTCAACCCGGGACACCAGGGGTCCCAGTACTTC